The 22 T cell receptor beta chains listed next were all sequenced from one sample in a study of shared clonotypes between healthy human individuals (TCRdb year 2020). Libraries came from the immunoSEQ multiplex PCR assay. Imported from immuneACCESS, the table was reduced by TCRdb to in-frame sequences with V and J called. These copies leave out some clones; in studies compared against another copy, an unresolved V gene accounts for under half, and the cause of the remainder is not known. The sample table holds around 700,000 clones, of which about 91% were seen once. The top ten clones comprise more than 20% of the sample. For the CD8 naive samples, CD45RO-negative cells were positively selected for CCR7, yielding a CD45RA+CCR7+ population from which TemRA cells were excluded. The sample comprised naive CD8+ T cells sorted from blood. In light of the paper, this sample's cell subset or site label describes: CD45RA+CCR7+. The origin of the receptors is a young man in good health.

The V and J genes are TRBV28 and TRBJ2-4; 12 nucleotides agree with TRBD2. The CDR3 runs 15 residues. V was clipped by 6 bases and J by 5 bases; unmatched bases: 5. Germline CDR1 is MDHEN and CDR2 is SYDVKM. The CDR3 spells CASRLAGGLENIQYF. The CDR3 region has the DNA TGTGCCAGCAGACTAGCGGGAGGCCTTGAAAACATTCAGTACTTC.

On this clone itself: This specimen includes other DNA sequences encoding the same CDR3. V and J are TRBV4-3 and TRBJ2-7; D is possibly TRBD1 or TRBD2 (6 bases each). V was cut by 1 base and J by 2 bases, with 9 bases left in between. The CDR3 is 14 residues long. Germline loops: CDR1 LGHNA, CDR2 YSLEER. Here the CDR3 DNA reads TGCGCCAGCAGCCAAGGTAGGGGGGCCTACGAGCAGTACTTC. It specifies CASSQGRGAYEQYF.

Here the CDR3 DNA reads TGTGCCTCCCAGGGTGGATACACTGAAGCTTTCTTT. Its protein product is CASQGGYTEAFF. V is TRBV2 and J is TRBJ1-1, with a weak D call TRBD1 (5 bases). V was cut by 11 bases and J by 3 bases, with 13 bases left in between. The CDR3 is 12 amino acids. Germline values: CDR1 SNHLY, CDR2 FYNNEI.

The gene calls are TRBV7-9 and TRBJ1-1; D is ambiguous. Trimming took off 1 base at V and 4 bases at J, with 10 bases between the two ends. Looked up from germline, CDR1 is SEHNR and CDR2 is FQNEAQ (reference sequence). The CDR3 is made up of 14 amino acids. CDR3 DNA sequence: TGTGCCAGCAGCTTAGGGTTCGGAGCCACTGAAGCTTTCTTT. Translating it yields CASSLGFGATEAFF.

The V gene is TRBV5-1, the J gene TRBJ2-5, with 7 bases matching TRBD1. The CDR3 spans 14 residues. Germline CDR1 is SGHRS and CDR2 is YFSETQ. V gave up 4 bases and J gave up 0 bases; unmatched junction bases: 3. CDR3: CASSRGTDQETQYF. DNA of the CDR3: TGCGCCAGCAGCAGGGGGACAGACCAAGAGACCCAGTACTTC. The whole variable domain, filled in from reference TRBV5-1 and TRBJ2-5, reads KAGVTQTPRYLIKTRGQQVTLSCSPISGHRSVSWYQQTPGQGLQFLFEYFSETQRNKGNFPGRFSGRQFSNSRSEMNVSTLELGDSALYLCASSRGTDQETQYFGPGTRLLVL.

As to this clone: A read error is possible here, since a much larger clone lies one base away. This sample also contains other DNA sequences that code for the same CDR3. The chain uses TRBV27 and TRBJ2-3; D remains ambiguous. The V gene lost 6 bases and the J gene lost 2 bases, with 3 bases spanning the gap. This CDR3 region has 11 residues. Looked up from germline, CDR1 is MNHEY and CDR2 is SMNVEV (reference sequence). CDR3 DNA: TGTGCCAGCAGCTCCACAGATACGCAGTATTTT. Its protein is CASSSTDTQYF.

V usage is TRBV7-9 and J usage is TRBJ2-5; D is undetermined. Germline V lookup: CDR1 SEHNR, CDR2 FQNEAQ (reference sequence). This CDR3 comprises 13 residues. Trimming pared 8 bases from V and 2 bases from J, leaving 12 bases between. The CDR3 protein is CASESPLQETQYF. The CDR3 DNA follows: TGTGCCAGCGAATCACCCCTACAAGAGACCCAGTACTTC. Full variable domain (remainder filled in from reference TRBV7-9 and TRBJ2-5): DTGVSQNPRHKITKRGQNVTFRCDPISEHNRLYWYRQTLGQGPEFLTYFQNEAQLEKSRLLSDRFSAERPKGSFSTLEIQRTEQGDSAMYLCASESPLQETQYFGPGTRLLVL.

This clone was recorded many times. The chain is built from TRBV6-6 and TRBJ1-5; D is ambiguous. Germline values: CDR1 MNHNY, CDR2 SVGAGI (reference sequence). V lost 0 bases and J 1 base, leaving 7 bases between the germline ends. The CDR3 is made up of 15 amino acids. This CDR3 is CASSYSTESNQPQHF. The CDR3 DNA reads TGTGCCAGCAGTTACTCAACAGAGAGCAATCAGCCCCAGCATTTT.

The rearrangement uses TRBV10-3 and TRBJ2-7; 7 nucleotides match TRBD2. The CDR3 has 13 residues. Germline V gene data show CDR1 as ENHRY and CDR2 as SYGVKD. V was pared by 8 bases and J by 4 bases, with 8 bases of the junction left unmatched. The CDR3 nucleotides read TGTGCCATCGGGAGGGAGCAGAAGTACGAGCAGTACTTC. Its translation is CAIGREQKYEQYF.

The V gene is TRBV4-1, the J gene TRBJ2-1, with 7 positions matching TRBD2. The junction had 12 bases not matched to a gene; V was cut back by 3 bases and J by 10 bases. The CDR3 spans 15 residues. Germline V lookup: CDR1 MGHRA, CDR2 YSYEKL. The CDR3 DNA reads TGCGCCAGCAGCCAGCTAGCGGAGGGGCCGTGGGAGCAGTTCTTC. Translated, it gives CASSQLAEGPWEQFF.

This clone was seen once. The V call is TRBV7-9, the J call TRBJ2-1; D remains ambiguous. Deletions cut 1 base from V and 7 bases from J, with 20 bases between. Per the germline V gene, CDR1 is SEHNR and CDR2 is FQNEAQ (reference sequence). This CDR3 comprises 17 residues. In nucleotides, the CDR3 is TGTGCCAGCAGCTTAGACGAGGCAGGCTTCGTTGGAAATGAGCAGTTCTTC. This gives the protein CASSLDEAGFVGNEQFF.

This clone was counted a few times. The gene calls are TRBV6-1 and TRBJ1-5, with D unclear. Per germline, CDR1 MNHNS and CDR2 SASEGT. V dropped 2 bases and J dropped 2 bases, with 10 bases sitting between them. CDR3 size: 15 residues. CDR3 sequence reads: CASSEWSSGNQPQHF. The DNA for the CDR3 is TGTGCCAGCAGTGAATGGAGTAGTGGCAATCAGCCCCAGCATTTT.

The V call is TRBV29-1, the J call TRBJ1-2, with D uncertain. The CDR3 has 15 amino acids. Trimming pared 3 bases from V and 2 bases from J, leaving 16 bases between. Germline-derived CDR1 and CDR2 are SQVTM and ANQGSEA. The CDR3 DNA reads TGCAGCGTTGACCGGGCCGCAAAGTCGAACTATGGCTACACCTTC. Translated, it gives CSVDRAAKSNYGYTF.

This chain uses TRBV15 with TRBJ1-5; D is unresolved. Trimming took off 0 bases at V and 7 bases at J, with 4 bases between the two ends. CDR1 is LNHNV and CDR2 is YYDKDF in the germline V gene (reference sequence). There are 12 residues in the CDR3. The CDR3 DNA follows: TGTGCCACCAGCAGAGATACGCAGCCCCAGCATTTT. Protein sequence: CATSRDTQPQHF.

The chain carries TRBV11-3 and TRBJ2-2; D is perhaps TRBD2 (5 bases). Germline CDR1 reads SGHNT; CDR2 reads YENEEA. CDR3 size: 15 residues. V dropped 2 bases and J dropped 5 bases, with 12 bases sitting between them. For the CDR3, the DNA is TGTGCCAGCAGCTTACGTAGCGCGGATACCGGGGAGCTGTTTTTT. This gives the protein CASSLRSADTGELFF. Filled out from reference TRBV11-3 and TRBJ2-2, the complete variable domain reads EAGVVQSPRYKIIEKKQPVAFWCNPISGHNTLYWYLQNLGQGPELLIRYENEEAVDDSQLPKDRFSAERLKGVDSTLKIQPAELGDSAVYLCASSLRSADTGELFFGEGSRLTVL.

CDR3 DNA sequence: TGTGCCAGCAGCCCGGGGCCCCCCTACAATGAGCAGTTCTTC. Translation: CASSPGPPYNEQFF. The chain links TRBV5-6 to TRBJ2-1; D tentatively fits TRBD1 or TRBD2 (5 bases each). V dropped 4 bases and J dropped 2 bases, with 10 bases sitting between them. Germline V gene data show CDR1 as SGHDT and CDR2 as YYEEEE. The CDR3 has 14 residues.

The chain has TRBV7-6 and TRBJ2-5; D possibly corresponds to TRBD2 (5 bases). The germline V and J ends were trimmed by 5 bases and 2 bases, with 12 bases remaining between them. Germline CDR1 is SGHVS and CDR2 is FNYEAQ. The CDR3 runs to 14 residues. The CDR3 loop is CASSVGVLQETQYF. The CDR3 DNA sequence: TGTGCCAGCAGCGTCGGGGTCCTGCAAGAGACCCAGTACTTC.

This chain links TRBV2 with TRBJ2-7, with a weak D call TRBD1 (6 bases). CDR1 and CDR2 (germline): SNHLY, FYNNEI. Trimming removed 2 bases from V and 3 bases from J, with 20 bases in between. This CDR3 has 17 amino acids. CDR3 residues: CASSEMGSGTFRYEQYF. The CDR3 nucleotides read TGTGCCAGCAGTGAAATGGGATCCGGGACATTTCGCTACGAGCAGTACTTC. Filled out from reference TRBV2 and TRBJ2-7, the complete variable domain reads EPEVTQTPSHQVTQMGQEVILRCVPISNHLYFYWYRQILGQKVEFLVSFYNNEISEKSEIFDDQFSVERPDGSNFTLKIRSTKLEDSAMYFCASSEMGSGTFRYEQYFGPGTRLTVT.

This chain joins TRBV4-3 and TRBJ1-4; no reliable D call. The CDR3 contains 18 residues. Trimming took 1 base from V and 0 from J, leaving 15 bases between them. The germline CDR1 and CDR2 sequences are LGHNA and YSLEER. The CDR3 DNA follows: TGCGCCAGCAGCCAAGGCCTAGGCGGGGAATCAACTAATGAAAAACTGTTTTTT. It translates to CASSQGLGGESTNEKLFF.

In the case of this clone: At the DNA level, this CDR3 is encoded by other sequences in the same sample as well. J is TRBJ2-7 and V is TRBV5-6; TRBD1 aligns across 8 bases. The CDR3 spans 14 residues. Germline lookup yields CDR1 SGHDT and CDR2 YYEEEE. The V segment lost 2 bases and the J segment 4 bases; nucleotides outside the gene matches: 5. The DNA for the CDR3 is TGTGCCAGCAGCTTAGGACAGGGTTCATACGAGCAGTACTTC. Residues: CASSLGQGSYEQYF.

The chain is built from TRBV9 and TRBJ2-3; no clear D gene. Trimming cost V 3 bases and J 4 bases, with 12 bases left between them. The germline CDR1 and CDR2 sequences are SGDLS and YYNGEE. The CDR3 contains 14 residues. Written as DNA, the CDR3 is TGTGCCAGCAGCGATCCGGAAGGGCCAGATACGCAGTATTTT. Protein sequence: CASSDPEGPDTQYF.

This clone was seen only once. The chain recombines TRBV6-6 with TRBJ1-5; tentative D call: TRBD1 (6 bases). The CDR3 totals 15 residues. Trimming left V 5 bases short and J 4 bases short, with 15 bases between. Germline CDR1 MNHNY, CDR2 SVGAGI (reference sequence). The CDR3 DNA reads TGTGCCAGCAGTCGCGGGACACCCGAAAATCAGCCCCAGCATTTT. This translates into CASSRGTPENQPQHF.